One and the same sample provided the 27 T cell receptor beta chains below, sequenced in a study of PD-1 blockade in classical Hodgkin lymphoma. TCRdb keeps only in-frame clones here, not all; method: immunoSEQ multiplex PCR. The profile covers 20,000 to 25,000 clones, with 70% to 85% appearing a single time and roughly 23% taken by the ten largest. In every patient, relapse followed autologous stem cell transplantation, while exposure to brentuximab vedotin differed. This sample comprised peripheral blood mononuclear cells (PBMCs), obtained at baseline. These receptors all come from a human donor with classical Hodgkin lymphoma.

V and J are TRBV10-3 and TRBJ1-2; D may be TRBD1 (6 bases). The germline V and J ends were trimmed by 5 bases and 2 bases, with 12 bases remaining between them. CDR3 length: 14 residues. CDR1 and CDR2 from the germline V gene are ENHRY and SYGVKD. CDR3 amino acids: CAISSGTMNYGYTF. DNA for the CDR3: TGTGCCATCAGTTCCGGGACAATGAACTATGGCTACACCTTC.

The chain is built from TRBV4-2 and TRBJ2-3; D not certain. There are 15 residues in the CDR3. CDR1 and CDR2 from the germline V gene are LGHNA and YNFKEQ. Trimming removed 0 bases from V and 3 bases from J, with 10 bases in between. CDR3 region: CASSQEPEPTDTQYF. The CDR3 nucleotides read TGTGCCAGCAGCCAAGAACCGGAGCCGACAGATACGCAGTATTTT.

The V gene is TRBV4-1, the J gene TRBJ1-2, with unresolved D. The CDR3 is made up of 16 amino acids. With 1 base removed from V and 4 bases from J, the gap between germline ends came to 16 bases. Germline V gene lookup returns CDR1 MGHRA and CDR2 YSYEKL. CDR3 coding DNA: TGCGCCAGCAGCCAAGCGTTGGGAGGGCTGAGCTATGGCTACACCTTC. It codes for CASSQALGGLSYGYTF.

This chain uses TRBV9 with TRBJ1-1, with TRBD1 as a possible D gene (5 bases). The CDR3 extends over 13 amino acids. Trimming stripped 3 bases from V and 1 base from J, with 7 bases between. Germline CDR1 SGDLS, CDR2 YYNGEE. The CDR3 protein is CASSGRGNTEAFF. For the CDR3, the DNA is TGTGCCAGCAGCGGTAGGGGGAACACTGAAGCTTTCTTT.

The rearrangement links TRBV19 to TRBJ2-1; 9 positions match TRBD1. Germline CDR1 and CDR2: LNHDA and SQIVND (reference sequence). With 5 bases clipped from V and 3 bases from J, the junction kept 5 bases outside the gene matches. The CDR3 has 15 amino acids. In DNA form, the CDR3 reads TGTGCCAGTAGTGTTGGGACAGGGAGCTACAATGAGCAGTTCTTC. As protein: CASSVGTGSYNEQFF.

The V and J genes are TRBV7-9 and TRBJ1-2; D is unresolved. Germline V CDR1 and CDR2: SEHNR, FQNEAQ (reference sequence). This CDR3 has 11 residues. V gave up 3 bases and J gave up 7 bases, with 6 bases separating them. The chain's CDR3 is CASSLRAGYTF. The CDR3 DNA reads as TGTGCCAGCAGCTTGAGGGCTGGCTACACCTTC.

The chain employs TRBV7-2 and TRBJ2-7, with D unclear. CDR1 SGHTA and CDR2 FQGNSA come from the germline V gene. The V gene lost 0 bases and the J gene lost 2 bases, with 11 bases spanning the gap. The CDR3 has 15 amino acids. The DNA for the CDR3 is TGTGCCAGCAGCTTAGCCCGGACGGGCCCCTACGAGCAGTACTTC. Its translation: CASSLARTGPYEQYF.

The chain uses TRBV6-5 and TRBJ1-1; D possibly corresponds to TRBD1 (5 bases). CDR3 length: 15 residues. The V and J ends lost 0 bases and 5 bases respectively, with 13 bases between them. Germline CDR1 reads MNHEY; CDR2 reads SVGAGI. The CDR3 loop reads CASSYSSQGGTEAFF. In DNA form, the CDR3 reads TGTGCCAGCAGTTACTCGAGTCAGGGCGGAACTGAAGCTTTCTTT.

V gene TRBV19 combines with J gene TRBJ1-4; unclear D gene. CDR3 length equals 15 residues. Germline loops: CDR1 LNHDA, CDR2 SQIVND (reference sequence). V was shortened by 4 bases and J by 7 bases, with 16 bases between the two germline ends. The CDR3 region is CASSTPTESFEKLFF. The DNA for the CDR3 is TGTGCCAGTAGTACCCCGACGGAGAGTTTTGAAAAACTGTTTTTT.

The chain recombines TRBV7-6 with TRBJ2-7; D tentatively fits TRBD1 or TRBD2 (5 bases each). The germline V gene has CDR1 SGHVS and CDR2 FNYEAQ. Trimming cost V 5 bases and J 3 bases, with 11 bases left between them. The CDR3 loop spans 13 amino acids. The CDR3 nucleotides read TGTGCCAGCAGCCTGGGACGGCACTACGAGCAGTACTTC. Translated: CASSLGRHYEQYF.

The rearrangement uses TRBV7-8 and TRBJ2-1, with TRBD1 identical over 9 bases. Germline-derived CDR1 and CDR2 are SGHVS and FQNEAQ. This CDR3 is 17 amino acids long. After removal of 3 bases from V and 3 bases from J, the junction contained 9 bases not matched to a gene. The CDR3 loop is CASSFAPTGGYYNEQFF. The CDR3 region has the DNA TGTGCCAGCAGCTTCGCCCCGACAGGGGGTTACTACAATGAGCAGTTCTTC.

The chain couples TRBV10-1 to TRBJ2-3, with D tentatively TRBD1 (7 bases). The germline CDR1 and CDR2 sequences are WNHNN and SYGVQD (reference sequence). Trimming stripped 4 bases from V and 4 bases from J, with 18 bases between. The CDR3 sequence is 16 residues long. The CDR3 here is CASSGRSQGGADTQYF. CDR3 sequence (DNA): TGCGCCAGCAGTGGAAGGAGTCAGGGGGGTGCAGATACGCAGTATTTT.

The chain recombines TRBV10-3 with TRBJ2-3; 11 nucleotides align to TRBD2. Germline V gives CDR1 ENHRY, CDR2 SYGVKD. The length of the CDR3 is 14 residues. V lost 11 bases, J lost 5 bases, and 9 bases stayed unmatched. CDR3 in amino acids: CAVGTSGVGDTQYF. The CDR3 DNA sequence: TGTGCCGTCGGGACTAGCGGAGTCGGAGATACGCAGTATTTT.

The chain couples TRBV4-3 to TRBJ1-3, with D unclear. The CDR3 totals 15 residues. The V gene lost 0 bases and the J gene lost 0 bases, with 6 bases spanning the gap. Germline CDR1 is LGHNA and CDR2 is YSLEER. The CDR3 region is CASSQDQISGNTIYF. In DNA form, the CDR3 reads TGCGCCAGCAGCCAAGACCAGATCTCTGGAAACACCATATATTTT.

This clone was seen more than once but under ten times. This chain uses TRBV30 with TRBJ1-1; a weak D match, TRBD1 (6 bases). CDR3 size: 14 residues. Between the trimmed V and J ends, which lost 0 bases and 5 bases, there was a span of 13 bases. CDR1 and CDR2 from the germline V gene are GTSNPN and SVGIG (reference sequence). CDR3: CAWSVTGYGTEAFF. The DNA of the CDR3 is TGTGCCTGGAGTGTGACAGGATATGGGACTGAAGCTTTCTTT.

The chain couples TRBV5-6 to TRBJ2-1; perhaps TRBD1 as D (6 bases). Germline V gene lookup returns CDR1 SGHDT and CDR2 YYEEEE. V gave up 6 bases and J gave up 7 bases, with 17 bases separating them. The CDR3 is made up of 14 amino acids. CDR3 residues: CASTRQALLNEQFF. The CDR3 DNA follows: TGTGCCAGCACCCGACAGGCCCTGTTAAATGAGCAGTTCTTC.

The chain links TRBV19 to TRBJ2-7, with 10 positions matching TRBD1. J was trimmed by 4 bases and V by 9 bases; bases with no gene match: 6. The CDR3 is 13 amino acids. Germline V gene data show CDR1 as LNHDA and CDR2 as SQIVND (reference sequence). The CDR3 loop reads CASCPGQGYEQYF. The CDR3, as DNA: TGTGCCAGCTGCCCGGGACAGGGGTACGAGCAGTACTTC.

Of note for this clone: An end of the junction differs from the germline gene, which may be a read error. Within the sample, other DNA sequences also encode this same CDR3. The V gene is TRBV18, the J gene TRBJ2-6, with D hard to call. This CDR3 has 15 amino acids. CDR1 and CDR2 (germline): KGHSH, LQKENI. CDR3 DNA: TGTGCCAGCTCTCCACCCGAATCTGGGGCCAACGTCCTGACTTTC. Translation: CASSPPESGANVLTF.

J is TRBJ2-4 and V is TRBV10-1; either TRBD1 or TRBD2 may fit D (6 bases each). The CDR3 totals 11 residues. Germline CDR1 WNHNN, CDR2 SYGVQD (reference sequence). Trimming pared 11 bases from V and 14 bases from J, leaving 19 bases between. Here the CDR3 DNA reads TGCGCCCCCCCGGGGGCAGGAACAGAGTACTTC. It yields the protein CAPPGAGTEYF.

This clone appeared a few times. This chain joins TRBV7-6 and TRBJ1-2; 8 nucleotides line up with TRBD1. Germline CDR1 is SGHVS and CDR2 is FNYEAQ. The CDR3 runs to 16 residues. With V trimmed by 1 base and J by 3 bases, 7 bases remained unmatched. The CDR3 loop reads CASSLGAGGSDYGYTF. Here the CDR3 DNA reads TGTGCCAGCAGCTTAGGGGCAGGGGGCTCGGACTATGGCTACACCTTC.

This chain joins TRBV5-1 and TRBJ1-4; perhaps TRBD1 as D (5 bases). V lost 4 bases and J 2 bases, leaving 15 bases between the germline ends. CDR3 length equals 16 residues. The germline CDR1 and CDR2 sequences are SGHRS and YFSETQ. This CDR3 is CASSPHTQGTNEKLFF. The CDR3 DNA follows: TGCGCCAGCAGCCCCCACACTCAGGGCACTAATGAAAAACTGTTTTTT.

This chain uses TRBV10-3 with TRBJ1-1; 7 bases align to TRBD1. Germline CDR1 ENHRY, CDR2 SYGVKD. This CDR3 contains 14 residues. The ends lost 10 bases at V and 0 bases at J; junction bases unmatched: 8. CDR3 residues: CATVNRGLNTEAFF. CDR3 nucleotide sequence: TGTGCCACCGTAAACAGGGGCCTGAACACTGAAGCTTTCTTT.

The V call is TRBV10-3, the J call TRBJ2-5; tentatively, D is TRBD2 (5 bases). V lost 4 bases and J lost 2, with 8 bases in between. The germline CDR1 and CDR2 sequences are ENHRY and SYGVKD. This CDR3 is built from 13 residues. DNA of the CDR3: TGTGCCATCAGTGCGAGCGGTCAAGAGACCCAGTACTTC. This encodes CAISASGQETQYF.

The V gene is TRBV6-1, the J gene TRBJ2-5, with no clear D. Deletions cut 4 bases from V and 2 bases from J, with 8 bases between. The CDR3 spans 13 residues. Germline CDR1 MNHNS, CDR2 SASEGT. CDR3 nucleotide sequence: TGTGCCAGCAGTGGCCGACCACAAGAGACCCAGTACTTC. It translates to CASSGRPQETQYF.

CDR3 in amino acids: CSVGDRGGELFF. Here the CDR3 DNA reads TGCAGCGTTGGGGACCGGGGCGGGGAGCTGTTTTTT. The chain recombines TRBV29-1 with TRBJ2-2; D may correspond to TRBD1 or TRBD2 (5 bases each). This CDR3 is 12 amino acids long. The germline gives CDR1 SQVTM, CDR2 ANQGSEA. Trimming removed 4 bases at V and 7 bases at J, with 10 bases between.

V is TRBV9 and J is TRBJ2-3; D is ambiguous. Trimming left V 0 bases short and J 3 bases short, with 11 bases between. Germline assignment: CDR1 SGDLS and CDR2 YYNGEE. There are 15 residues in the CDR3. The CDR3 nucleotides are TGTGCCAGCAGCGTAGGAACCTCCTATACAGATACGCAGTATTTT. It translates to CASSVGTSYTDTQYF.

Remarks on this clone: The sample has other DNA sequences that encode this CDR3 too. J is TRBJ1-2 and V is TRBV19; unclear D gene. This CDR3 comprises 13 residues. The germline V gene has CDR1 LNHDA and CDR2 SQIVND (reference sequence). Trimming pared 1 base from V and 4 bases from J, leaving 7 bases between. CDR3 amino acids: CASSIGTAYGYTF. The CDR3 DNA reads as TGTGCCAGTAGTATAGGAACGGCCTATGGCTACACCTTC.